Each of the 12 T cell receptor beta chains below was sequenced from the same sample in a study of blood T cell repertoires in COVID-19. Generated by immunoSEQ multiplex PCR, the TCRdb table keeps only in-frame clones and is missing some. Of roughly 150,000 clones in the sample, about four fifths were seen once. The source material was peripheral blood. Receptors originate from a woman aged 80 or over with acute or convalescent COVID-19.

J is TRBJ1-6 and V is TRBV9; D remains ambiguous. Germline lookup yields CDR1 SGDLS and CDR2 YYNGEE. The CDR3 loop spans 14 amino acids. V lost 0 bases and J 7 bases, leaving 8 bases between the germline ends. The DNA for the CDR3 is TGTGCCAGCAGCGTAGCTAACGCGAATTCACCCCTCCACTTT. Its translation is CASSVANANSPLHF.

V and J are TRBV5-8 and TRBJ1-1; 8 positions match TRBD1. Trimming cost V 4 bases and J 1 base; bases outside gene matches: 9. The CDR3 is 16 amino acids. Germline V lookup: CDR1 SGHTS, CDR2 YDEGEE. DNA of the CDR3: TGTGCCAGCAGCCATCAGGGGGCTAGGAGGAACACTGAAGCTTTCTTT. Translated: CASSHQGARRNTEAFF.

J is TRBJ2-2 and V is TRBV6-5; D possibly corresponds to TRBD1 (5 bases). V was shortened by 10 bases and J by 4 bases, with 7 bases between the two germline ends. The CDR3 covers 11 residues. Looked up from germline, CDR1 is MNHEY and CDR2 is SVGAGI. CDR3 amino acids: CATTGTGELFF. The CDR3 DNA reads TGTGCCACCACAGGCACCGGGGAGCTGTTTTTT.

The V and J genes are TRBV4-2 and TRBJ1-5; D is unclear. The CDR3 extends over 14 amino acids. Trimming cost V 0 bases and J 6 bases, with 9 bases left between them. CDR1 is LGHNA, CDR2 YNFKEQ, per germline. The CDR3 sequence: CASSQDSRGQPQHF. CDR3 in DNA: TGTGCCAGCAGCCAAGATTCGCGAGGTCAGCCCCAGCATTTT.

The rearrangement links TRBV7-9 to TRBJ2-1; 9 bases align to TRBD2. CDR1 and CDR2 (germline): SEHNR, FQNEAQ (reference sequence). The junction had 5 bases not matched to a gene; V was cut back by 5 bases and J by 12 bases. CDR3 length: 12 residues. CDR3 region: CASSRGGDTQFF. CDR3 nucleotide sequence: TGTGCCAGCAGCCGCGGGGGGGACACGCAGTTCTTC.

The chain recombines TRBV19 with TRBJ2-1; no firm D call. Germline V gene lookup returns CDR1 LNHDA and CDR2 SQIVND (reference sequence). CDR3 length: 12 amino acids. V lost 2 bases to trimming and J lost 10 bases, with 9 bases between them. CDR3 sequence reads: CASSIPNREQFF. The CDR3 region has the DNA TGTGCCAGTAGTATACCAAATCGGGAGCAGTTCTTC.

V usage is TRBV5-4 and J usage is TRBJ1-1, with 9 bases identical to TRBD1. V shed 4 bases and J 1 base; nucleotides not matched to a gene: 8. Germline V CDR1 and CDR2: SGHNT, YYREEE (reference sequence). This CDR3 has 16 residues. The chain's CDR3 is CASSPGTGRRNTEAFF. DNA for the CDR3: TGTGCCAGCAGCCCCGGGACAGGGCGACGGAACACTGAAGCTTTCTTT.

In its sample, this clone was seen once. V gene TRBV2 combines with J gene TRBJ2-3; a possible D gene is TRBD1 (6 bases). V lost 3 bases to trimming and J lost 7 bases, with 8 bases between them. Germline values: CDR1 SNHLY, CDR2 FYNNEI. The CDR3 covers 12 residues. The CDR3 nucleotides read TGTGCCAGCAGTGAGCAGGGGAATACGCAGTATTTT. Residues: CASSEQGNTQYF.

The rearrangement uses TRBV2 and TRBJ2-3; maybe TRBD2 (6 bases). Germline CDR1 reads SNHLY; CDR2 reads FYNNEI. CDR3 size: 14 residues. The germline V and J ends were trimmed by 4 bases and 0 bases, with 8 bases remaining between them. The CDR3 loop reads CASSVGGSTDTQYF. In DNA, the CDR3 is TGTGCCAGCAGTGTGGGGGGTAGCACAGATACGCAGTATTTT.

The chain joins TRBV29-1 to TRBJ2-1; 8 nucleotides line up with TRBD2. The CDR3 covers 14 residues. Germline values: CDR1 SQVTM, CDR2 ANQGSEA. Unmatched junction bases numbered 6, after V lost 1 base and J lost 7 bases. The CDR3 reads CSVEVREVPNEQFF. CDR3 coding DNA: TGCAGCGTTGAAGTGCGGGAGGTTCCGAATGAGCAGTTCTTC.

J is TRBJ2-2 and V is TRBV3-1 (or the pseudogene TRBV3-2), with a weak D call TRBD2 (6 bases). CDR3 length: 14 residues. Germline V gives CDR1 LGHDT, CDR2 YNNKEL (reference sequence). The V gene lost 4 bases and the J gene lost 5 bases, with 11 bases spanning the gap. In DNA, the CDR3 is TGTGCCAGCAGCCCCGCCGGGGGAACCGGGGAGCTGTTTTTT. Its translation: CASSPAGGTGELFF.

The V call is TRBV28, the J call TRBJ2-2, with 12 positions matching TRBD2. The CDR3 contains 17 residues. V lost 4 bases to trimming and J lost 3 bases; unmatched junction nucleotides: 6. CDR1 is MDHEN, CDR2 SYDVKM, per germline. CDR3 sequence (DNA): TGTGCCAGCAGTTCGAGACTAGCGGGGGCCTACACCGGGGAGCTGTTTTTT. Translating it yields CASSSRLAGAYTGELFF.